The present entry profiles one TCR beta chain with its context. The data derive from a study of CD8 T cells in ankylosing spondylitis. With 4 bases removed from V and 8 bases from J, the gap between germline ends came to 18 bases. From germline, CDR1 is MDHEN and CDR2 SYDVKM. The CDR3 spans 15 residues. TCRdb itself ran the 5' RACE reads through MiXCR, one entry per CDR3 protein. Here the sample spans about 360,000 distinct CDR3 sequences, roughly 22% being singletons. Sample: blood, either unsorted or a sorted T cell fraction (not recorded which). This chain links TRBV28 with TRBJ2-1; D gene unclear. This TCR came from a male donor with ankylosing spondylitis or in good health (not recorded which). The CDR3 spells CASSSTVGPVDEQFF. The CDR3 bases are TGTGCCAGCAGTTCAACCGTCGGCCCGGTCGATGAGCAGTTCTTC.